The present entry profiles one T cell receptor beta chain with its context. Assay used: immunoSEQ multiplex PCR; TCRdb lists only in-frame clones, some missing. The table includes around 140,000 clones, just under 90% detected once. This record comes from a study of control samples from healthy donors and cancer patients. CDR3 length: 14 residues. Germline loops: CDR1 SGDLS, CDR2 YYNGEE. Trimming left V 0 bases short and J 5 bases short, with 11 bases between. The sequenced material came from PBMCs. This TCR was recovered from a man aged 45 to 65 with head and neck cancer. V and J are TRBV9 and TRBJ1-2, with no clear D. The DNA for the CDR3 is TGTGCCAGCAGCGTAGGATTCCAAGGTTATGGCTACACCTTC. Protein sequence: CASSVGFQGYGYTF.